This TCR beta chain comes out of a study of blood T cells in healthy people across ages. Looked up from germline, CDR1 is MNHNS and CDR2 is SASEGT. The V gene lost 4 bases and the J gene lost 3 bases, with 15 bases spanning the gap. This CDR3 comprises 15 residues. Through a sample-barcoded 5' primer and a J-beta primer mix, a second PCR was run for about 6 to 11 cycles. TCRdb used MiXCR to reprocess the 5' RACE reads, holding one entry per CDR3 protein. Of hundreds of thousands of distinct CDR3 sequences listed, roughly 52% are singletons. The receptor's source is a man aged 30 to 45 in good health. The J gene is TRBJ2-5, the V gene TRBV6-1; D might be TRBD1 (6 bases). The sequenced sample was blood. The CDR3 nucleotides read TGTGCCAGCAGTGGGCCACCCAGGGGAAAAGAGACCCAGTACTTC. It encodes CASSGPPRGKETQYF.